The next 20 T cell receptor beta chains were all read from a single sample in a study of CD8+CD57+ T cells in acquired aplastic anemia. Patients chosen for sequencing had shown CD8+CD57+ cell expansion by flow cytometry. Genomic DNA templated the TCR beta VDJ and CDR3 profiling. TCRdb passed the reads through MiXCR, listing each CDR3 protein once. The sample carries about 160,000 distinct CDR3 sequences, about 48% recorded once. The sequenced sample was sorted CD4+, CD8+, or CD8+CD57+ T cells (not recorded which) from PBMCs. These receptors all come from a human donor with aplastic anemia.

As regards this clonotype: A much larger clone lies one base from this, so it may be a read error. This rearrangement joins TRBV4-1 to TRBJ2-7, with D possibly TRBD2 on 6 matching bases. The V gene's germline CDR1 is MGHRA and CDR2 YSYEKL. This CDR3 is built from 15 residues. This CDR3 reads CASSQGEAISYERYF. The CDR3 nucleotides read TGCGCCAGCAGCCAAGGGGAGGCTATATCCTACGAGCGGTACTTC.

This chain uses TRBV25-1 with TRBJ2-1; D is unclear. The CDR3 covers 13 residues. Trimming left V 6 bases short and J 8 bases short, with 14 bases between. Germline-derived CDR1 and CDR2 are MGHDK and SYGVNS. CDR3 loop: CASSTSRDHEQFF. The CDR3 region has the DNA TGTGCCAGCAGCACTTCGCGCGATCATGAGCAGTTCTTC.

V is TRBV7-3 and J is TRBJ2-7; no clear D gene. With 2 bases removed from V and 4 bases from J, the gap between germline ends came to 15 bases. There are 15 residues in the CDR3. Germline V gene lookup returns CDR1 SGHTA and CDR2 FQGTGA. The CDR3 DNA sequence: TGTGCCAGCAGCTTAGGAGTCGGCAGGAATTACGAGCAGTACTTC. Translated, it gives CASSLGVGRNYEQYF. The full variable domain, with the rest looked up from reference TRBV7-3 and TRBJ2-7, is GAGVSQTPSNKVTEKGKYVELRCDPISGHTALYWYRQSLGQGPEFLIYFQGTGAADDSGLPNDRFFAVRPEGSVSTLKIQRTERGDSAVYLCASSLGVGRNYEQYFGPGTRLTVT.

The V call is TRBV12-3 or TRBV12-4, the J call TRBJ2-5; no firm D call. V lost 3 bases, J lost 7 bases, and 15 bases lay in between. This CDR3 is 14 amino acids long. The CDR3: CASSFQSTAGTQYF. The CDR3 DNA follows: TGTGCCAGCAGTTTCCAATCCACAGCCGGGACCCAGTACTTC.

This rearrangement joins TRBV24-1 to TRBJ2-3; D unclear. V gave up 8 bases and J gave up 0 bases, with 11 bases separating them. The germline CDR1 and CDR2 sequences are KGHDR and SFDVKD. This CDR3 comprises 14 residues. DNA of the CDR3: TGTGCCACCAACCATCAAGGCAGCACAGATACGCAGTATTTT. This gives the protein CATNHQGSTDTQYF.

The rearrangement uses TRBV7-8 and TRBJ2-7, with TRBD2 matching over 7 bases. Trimming took 5 bases from V and 2 from J; bases not matched to a gene: 9. CDR3 length: 15 residues. Germline assignment: CDR1 SGHVS and CDR2 FQNEAQ. As DNA, the CDR3 is TGTGCCAGCAGCCAAGATTGGGGGGGTGCCTACGAGCAGTACTTC. Its translation is CASSQDWGGAYEQYF.

This clonotype appeared many times. The chain links TRBV4-3 to TRBJ2-3; D gene ambiguous. Deletions cut 4 bases from V and 0 bases from J, with 11 bases between. The germline V gene has CDR1 LGHNA and CDR2 YSLEER. The CDR3 loop spans 15 amino acids. The CDR3 loop reads CASSPLAVSTDTQYF. The CDR3 nucleotides are TGCGCCAGCAGCCCGCTCGCCGTTAGCACAGATACGCAGTATTTT.

In its sample, this clonotype was seen many times. The genes are TRBV5-4 and TRBJ1-1; D may be TRBD1 (6 bases). Germline lookup yields CDR1 SGHNT and CDR2 YYREEE (reference sequence). This CDR3 contains 11 residues. V lost 7 bases and J 8 bases, leaving 12 bases between the germline ends. The chain's CDR3 is CASSRGMEAFF. The CDR3, as DNA: TGTGCCAGCTCCAGGGGTATGGAAGCTTTCTTT.

This clonotype has at least ten counts. The chain combines TRBV29-1 with TRBJ1-1; 7 nucleotides line up with TRBD1. CDR3 size: 11 residues. J was trimmed by 13 bases and V by 5 bases; bases with no gene match: 10. Per germline, CDR1 SQVTM and CDR2 ANQGSEA. The chain's CDR3 is CSVNSQGQDFF. The CDR3, as DNA: TGCAGCGTTAATTCACAGGGGCAAGATTTCTTT.

The chain has TRBV11-2 and TRBJ2-7; possibly TRBD1 or TRBD2 for D (6 bases each). The V end was cut by 8 bases, the J end by 1 base, with 18 bases between. Germline V gene sequence: CDR1 SGHAT, CDR2 FQNNGV. The CDR3 runs 15 residues. This CDR3 reads CASRHGIGGSYEQYF. CDR3 coding DNA: TGTGCCAGCCGTCATGGGATAGGGGGGTCCTACGAGCAGTACTTC.

This chain joins TRBV15 and TRBJ2-1; D perhaps matches TRBD1 (6 bases). The germline V and J ends were trimmed by 3 bases and 6 bases, with 21 bases remaining between them. This CDR3 comprises 17 residues. Per the germline V gene, CDR1 is LNHNV and CDR2 is YYDKDF (reference sequence). CDR3 bases: TGTGCCACCAGCAGGCGAGGGGACAACCCTCTTAGCAATGAGCAGTTCTTC. Translation gives CATSRRGDNPLSNEQFF.

The chain is built from TRBV7-6 and TRBJ2-3; D gene unclear. Trimming cost V 0 bases and J 6 bases, with 7 bases left between them. Germline loops: CDR1 SGHVS, CDR2 FNYEAQ. There are 13 residues in the CDR3. CDR3 sequence reads: CASSLAALDTQYF. CDR3 coding DNA: TGTGCCAGCAGCTTAGCCGCTTTGGATACGCAGTATTTT.

This chain connects TRBV29-1 to TRBJ2-5, with D perhaps TRBD2 (6 bases). The V end lost 0 bases, the J end lost 5 bases, and 22 bases lay between the germline ends. Germline assignment: CDR1 SQVTM and CDR2 ANQGSEA. The length of the CDR3 is 17 residues. The chain's CDR3 is CSVEDWEEPTPRETQYF. DNA of the CDR3: TGCAGCGTTGAAGATTGGGAGGAACCAACCCCTCGGGAGACCCAGTACTTC.

This clonotype was picked up a small number of times. This chain links TRBV2 with TRBJ1-3, with D hard to call. The V and J ends lost 8 bases and 0 bases respectively, with 14 bases between them. Germline lookup yields CDR1 SNHLY and CDR2 FYNNEI. The CDR3 extends over 15 amino acids. CDR3 sequence reads: CASLTTVLSGNTIYF. DNA of the CDR3: TGTGCCAGCCTTACCACGGTCCTCTCTGGAAACACCATATATTTT.

In this sample, this clonotype turned up many times. This chain connects TRBV15 to TRBJ2-1; weak D call: TRBD1 (7 bases). Germline values: CDR1 LNHNV, CDR2 YYDKDF (reference sequence). The CDR3 sequence is 15 residues long. Trimming took 4 bases from V and 10 from J, leaving 20 bases between them. CDR3 amino acids: CATSTYPVRGREQFF. The CDR3 DNA follows: TGTGCCACCAGCACATACCCAGTCAGGGGGAGGGAGCAGTTCTTC.

This clonotype occurred many times. The gene calls are TRBV2 and TRBJ2-5, with D perhaps being TRBD1 or TRBD2 (5 bases each). CDR1 is SNHLY, CDR2 FYNNEI, per germline. The CDR3 totals 17 residues. Trimming left V 1 base short and J 5 bases short, with 20 bases between. Here the CDR3 reads CASSEGPSGTLGETQYF. The CDR3 DNA reads as TGTGCCAGCAGTGAAGGCCCGTCGGGGACCCTCGGGGAGACCCAGTACTTC.

Here the CDR3 DNA reads TGTGCCAGCAGCGTAGACTTGGGGGAGGGGCGCGAGCAGTACTTC. It translates to CASSVDLGEGREQYF. This sequence joins TRBV9 and TRBJ2-7, with 7 bases fitting TRBD2. V trimming: 0 bases; J trimming: 6 bases; junction bases outside the gene matches: 9. The CDR3 has 15 amino acids. CDR1 and CDR2 (germline): SGDLS, YYNGEE.

The rearrangement joins TRBV24-1 to TRBJ1-5; 9 positions agree with TRBD1. Unmatched junction bases numbered 6, after V lost 10 bases and J lost 6 bases. Germline V CDR1 and CDR2: KGHDR, SFDVKD. CDR3 length equals 13 residues. CDR3 protein: CATEQGAGQPQHF. The CDR3 DNA follows: TGTGCCACAGAACAGGGGGCTGGTCAGCCCCAGCATTTT.

This clonotype has at least ten counts. This chain joins TRBV4-3 and TRBJ1-1, with D unresolved. Trimming stripped 6 bases from V and 0 bases from J, with 8 bases between. The germline CDR1 and CDR2 sequences are LGHNA and YSLEER. The CDR3 length is 13 residues. Written as DNA, the CDR3 is TGCGCCAGCAGGGAGGTTATGAACACTGAAGCTTTCTTT. Protein product: CASREVMNTEAFF.

This clonotype appeared a few times. The chain carries TRBV24-1 and TRBJ2-1; 8 bases match TRBD2. V was clipped by 5 bases and J by 5 bases; unmatched bases: 7. Looked up from germline, CDR1 is KGHDR and CDR2 is SFDVKD. CDR3 length: 15 residues. The CDR3: CATSGGREGHNEQFF. The CDR3 DNA reads TGTGCCACCAGTGGGGGCCGGGAGGGGCACAATGAGCAGTTCTTC.